The entry below gives a single T cell receptor (beta chain) sequence along with its context. What it binds is not known. One junction end disagrees with the germline gene, perhaps due to a read error. These data originate in a study of tumor-infiltrating lymphocytes in primary liver carcinoma. Whole-study context: Tissue type made little difference to sample yields of roughly 3.5 to 8 million productive TCRbeta reads.

From roughly 0.45 ug total RNA, TCR beta cDNA was generated with a primer in the constant region. Three nested multiplex PCR rounds of slightly modified ARM-PCR generated TCR beta libraries. In the first two PCR rounds, TRBV1-TRBV30 forward primers were paired with a C-beta reverse primer, and each round lasted about 9 cycles. TCRdb re-derived calls from the multiplex PCR reads in MiXCR, one entry per CDR3 protein. This sample has 80,000 or so distinct CDR3 sequences; 70% to 80% occur once, and the top ten carry about an eighth. The study co-extracted DNA and RNA from 20-30 mg of unsorted bulk tissue. No treatment had been given to the patients, who were chronically infected with HBV. Germline CDR1 is SGHNT and CDR2 is YENEEA. The CDR3 extends over 15 amino acids. Notes on the study in general: Relative to blood, tumors carried a significantly larger fraction of the repertoire in their top 250 clones (p = 0.039).

What was sequenced was liver tumor tissue from sampling region 4. Subset given: tumor region T4, right-lateral pole. The chain employs TRBV11-3 and TRBJ2-5; a possible D gene is TRBD2 (5 bases). This receptor was taken from a woman aged 60-75 years with primary liver carcinoma and hepatitis B virus infection. CDR3: CASSPRRGYHETQYF. In DNA form, the CDR3 reads TGTGCCAGCAGCCCCCGTCGCGGGTACCACGAGACCCAGTACTTC.